One and the same sample provided the 23 T cell receptor beta chains below, sequenced in a study of PD-L1 blockade in urothelial cancer. Time point described: peripheral blood 6 weeks after treatment start. Using immunoSEQ multiplex PCR, the repertoire was profiled, and TCRdb retains in-frame clones only, with some absent. The data hold tens of thousands of clones, with approximately 89% observed a single time. This specimen was PBMCs, taken around atezolizumab (anti-PD-L1) treatment. The receptors come from a woman aged 80 or over with urothelial cancer.

V is TRBV28 and J is TRBJ2-1; D gene unclear. The CDR3 covers 13 residues. V lost 3 bases, J lost 7 bases, and 10 bases lay in between. CDR1 and CDR2 (germline): MDHEN, SYDVKM. The CDR3 protein is CASSFMLLNEQFF. CDR3 bases: TGTGCCAGCAGTTTTATGCTACTGAATGAGCAGTTCTTC.

This chain connects TRBV7-9 to TRBJ2-1, with 14 nucleotides matching TRBD2. Germline V gene sequence: CDR1 SEHNR, CDR2 FQNEAQ (reference sequence). V lost 3 bases to trimming and J lost 8 bases; unmatched junction nucleotides: 12. The CDR3 contains 18 residues. In DNA, the CDR3 is TGTGCCAGCAGCTTGGGACTAGGGACTAGCGGGAGTACCCATGAGCAGTTCTTC. This translates into CASSLGLGTSGSTHEQFF.

This clone was detected a few times. The chain combines TRBV5-4 with TRBJ1-1, with a possible D match to TRBD1 (5 bases). Between the trimmed V and J ends, which lost 0 bases and 10 bases, there was a span of 16 bases. CDR3 length: 14 residues. From germline, CDR1 is SGHNT and CDR2 YYREEE (reference sequence). The CDR3 here is CASSLDQGGYGAFF. The CDR3 DNA reads as TGTGCCAGCAGCTTGGACCAGGGTGGGTATGGAGCTTTCTTT.

The chain has TRBV29-1 and TRBJ1-1; no clear D gene. Germline CDR1 and CDR2: SQVTM and ANQGSEA. This CDR3 contains 10 residues. Trimming took off 7 bases at V and 0 bases at J, with 3 bases between the two ends. The CDR3 spells CSGMNTEAFF. CDR3 coding DNA: TGCAGCGGTATGAACACTGAAGCTTTCTTT.

This chain uses TRBV11-2 with TRBJ1-1, with D possibly TRBD1 on 6 matching bases. Trimming cost V 5 bases and J 5 bases, with 15 bases left between them. CDR1 is SGHAT and CDR2 is FQNNGV in the germline V gene. The CDR3 extends over 14 amino acids. The CDR3 protein is CASSPDSELTEAFF. In DNA, the CDR3 is TGTGCCAGCAGCCCGGACAGTGAGTTAACTGAAGCTTTCTTT.

The V call is TRBV30, the J call TRBJ2-3; 9 bases map to TRBD2. This CDR3 has 14 residues. Trimming cost V 0 bases and J 5 bases; bases outside gene matches: 3. From germline, CDR1 is GTSNPN and CDR2 SVGIG (reference sequence). The CDR3 bases are TGTGCCTGGAGTGTGCGCGGGGGGGGAGATACGCAGTATTTT. Protein: CAWSVRGGGDTQYF.

This clone was recorded once. The chain links TRBV5-1 to TRBJ2-5, with 14 nucleotides matching TRBD2. Germline lookup yields CDR1 SGHRS and CDR2 YFSETQ. The CDR3 runs to 17 residues. J was trimmed by 5 bases and V by 7 bases; bases with no gene match: 13. Here the CDR3 reads CASSTGLAGGVGETQYF. The CDR3 DNA sequence: TGCGCCAGCTCTACCGGACTAGCGGGAGGAGTAGGGGAGACCCAGTACTTC.

The V call is TRBV11-1, the J call TRBJ2-1; D is possibly TRBD1 (7 bases). With 1 base removed from V and 6 bases from J, the gap between germline ends came to 13 bases. CDR3 length: 15 residues. In germline, CDR1 is SGHAT, CDR2 FQDESV (reference sequence). The CDR3 loop is CASSLGVRGANEQFF. Here the CDR3 DNA reads TGTGCCAGCAGCTTAGGAGTCAGGGGGGCCAATGAGCAGTTCTTC. Looking up the rest from reference TRBV11-1 and TRBJ2-1 gives the full variable domain: EAEVAQSPRYKITEKSQAVAFWCDPISGHATLYWYRQILGQGPELLVQFQDESVVDDSQLPKDRFSAERLKGVDSTLKIQPAELGDSAMYLCASSLGVRGANEQFFGPGTRLTVL.

The V and J genes are TRBV6-5 and TRBJ2-7; tentatively, D is TRBD2 (5 bases). Germline V gene sequence: CDR1 MNHEY, CDR2 SVGAGI. The CDR3 is 15 residues long. Trimming took off 2 bases at V and 1 base at J, with 12 bases between the two ends. CDR3 sequence (DNA): TGTGCCAGCAGTTACAGCGGCACTAGTTCCTACGAGCAGTACTTC. Translating gives CASSYSGTSSYEQYF.

This clone occurred a few times. The chain recombines TRBV10-1 with TRBJ1-5; no clear D. This CDR3 has 13 amino acids. Looked up from germline, CDR1 is WNHNN and CDR2 is SYGVQD (reference sequence). The V and J ends lost 3 bases and 5 bases respectively, with 8 bases between them. The CDR3 DNA reads TGCGCCAGCAGTGATCAGAAATATCAGCCCCAGCATTTT. Residues: CASSDQKYQPQHF.

This chain joins TRBV19 and TRBJ2-1, with a possible D match to TRBD2 (6 bases). Germline-derived CDR1 and CDR2 are LNHDA and SQIVND (reference sequence). The CDR3 has 15 residues. V dropped 3 bases and J dropped 7 bases, with 16 bases sitting between them. The CDR3 protein is CASSIFGLGRNEQFF. The CDR3, as DNA: TGTGCCAGTAGTATTTTCGGGCTAGGGAGGAATGAGCAGTTCTTC.

The chain employs TRBV10-3 and TRBJ2-7; D possibly corresponds to TRBD2 (6 bases). CDR1 is ENHRY and CDR2 is SYGVKD in the germline V gene. V gave up 0 bases and J gave up 2 bases, with 20 bases separating them. The CDR3 spans 18 residues. DNA of the CDR3: TGTGCCATCAGTGAGTCGAGAAAAGGGCGGGACCTAACCTACGAGCAGTACTTC. Translated: CAISESRKGRDLTYEQYF.

The V and J genes are TRBV7-2 and TRBJ1-2; TRBD1 matches at 7 bases. V was pared by 4 bases and J by 8 bases, with 13 bases of the junction left unmatched. The CDR3 contains 15 residues. Germline V gene lookup returns CDR1 SGHTA and CDR2 FQGNSA. As DNA, the CDR3 is TGTGCCAGCAGCTCCCGGGAGGGGGCGGGAGGAGGCTACACCTTC. This translates into CASSSREGAGGGYTF.

V and J are TRBV9 and TRBJ2-1, with TRBD2 identical over 12 bases. There are 14 residues in the CDR3. J lost 7 bases, V lost 3 bases, and 2 bases had no gene match. CDR1 SGDLS and CDR2 YYNGEE come from the germline V gene. CDR3 residues: CASSAGLAGNEQFF. Here the CDR3 DNA reads TGTGCCAGCAGCGCGGGACTAGCGGGTAATGAGCAGTTCTTC.

The rearrangement uses TRBV25-1 and TRBJ2-5, with TRBD2 matching 9 bases. Looked up from germline, CDR1 is MGHDK and CDR2 is SYGVNS. The CDR3 consists of 18 residues. V lost 4 bases and J lost 5; bases outside the gene matches: 17. CDR3 sequence: CASSGGRREGRMAETQYF. CDR3 sequence (DNA): TGTGCCAGCAGTGGAGGAAGGCGGGAGGGCCGGATGGCGGAGACCCAGTACTTC.

This chain uses TRBV5-1 with TRBJ1-1; TRBD1 matches at 8 bases. The CDR3 extends over 14 amino acids. Germline values: CDR1 SGHRS, CDR2 YFSETQ. V was pared by 0 bases and J by 6 bases, with 4 bases of the junction left unmatched. CDR3 in amino acids: CASSLAQGAAEAFF. As DNA, the CDR3 is TGCGCCAGCAGCTTGGCTCAGGGGGCCGCTGAAGCTTTCTTT.

The chain employs TRBV10-3 and TRBJ2-7, with 11 bases matching TRBD1. Germline values: CDR1 ENHRY, CDR2 SYGVKD. CDR3 size: 14 residues. Losses at the gene ends were 8 bases for V and 3 bases for J; bases not matched to a gene: 6. Here the CDR3 reads CAIGGQGGGYEQYF. The CDR3 coding sequence is TGTGCCATCGGGGGACAGGGGGGAGGCTACGAGCAGTACTTC.

The chain uses TRBV6-1 and TRBJ2-3, with 7 positions matching TRBD2. After removal of 6 bases from V and 4 bases from J, the junction contained 10 bases not matched to a gene. The CDR3 is 15 residues long. Germline CDR1 MNHNS, CDR2 SASEGT. The chain's CDR3 is CASRGGGAPADTQYF. In nucleotides, the CDR3 is TGTGCCAGCAGGGGGGGAGGGGCCCCCGCAGATACGCAGTATTTT.

The V call is TRBV5-1, the J call TRBJ2-7; TRBD1 might be the D (6 bases). Germline V gene lookup returns CDR1 SGHRS and CDR2 YFSETQ. The CDR3 loop spans 14 amino acids. V gave up 4 bases and J gave up 3 bases, with 14 bases separating them. CDR3 amino acids: CASSPGQIVYEQYF. DNA for the CDR3: TGCGCCAGCAGCCCTGGACAGATAGTCTACGAGCAGTACTTC.

The rearrangement joins TRBV14 to TRBJ2-1; 7 positions match TRBD2. With V trimmed by 3 bases and J by 0 bases, 8 bases remained unmatched. CDR3 size: 17 residues. Germline V gene lookup returns CDR1 SGHDN and CDR2 FVKESK. CDR3 coding DNA: TGTGCCAGCAGCCACGAGATGGGGGGGATCTCCTACAATGAGCAGTTCTTC. It specifies CASSHEMGGISYNEQFF.

The chain joins TRBV18 to TRBJ1-1, with D maybe TRBD1 (6 bases). Looked up from germline, CDR1 is KGHSH and CDR2 is LQKENI. CDR3 length equals 13 residues. Trimming removed 4 bases at V and 7 bases at J, with 13 bases between. The CDR3 region has the DNA TGTGCCAGCTCACGAACCGGGACAAATGAAGCTTTCTTT. Protein: CASSRTGTNEAFF.

As concerns this clone: One junction end does not reproduce the germline sequence, and a read error may be involved. This chain links TRBV7-9 with TRBJ2-5; 7 bases are shared with TRBD1. The V gene's germline CDR1 is SEHNR and CDR2 FQNEAQ (reference sequence). The CDR3 is 13 residues long. The CDR3, as DNA: TGTGCCAGCAGCCAAACCGACAGGGTTTGGAGTAACTTC. This sequence encodes CASSQTDRVWSNF.

Remarks on this clone: The sample holds other DNA sequences that translate to the same CDR3. The J gene is TRBJ1-1, the V gene TRBV28; 8 bases are a match to TRBD1. The V gene's germline CDR1 is MDHEN and CDR2 SYDVKM. The ends lost 6 bases at V and 2 bases at J; junction bases unmatched: 2. The CDR3 is 13 amino acids. The CDR3 is CASRGQANTEAFF. The CDR3 bases are TGTGCCAGCAGGGGACAGGCAAACACTGAAGCTTTCTTT.